The clone carrying this T cell receptor (beta chain) was counted between two and nine times. The antigen is unknown. The PCR was carried out with 60 Vbeta primers and 13 Jbeta primers. Assay: immunoSEQ multiplex PCR; the TCRdb copy retains only in-frame clones and omits some. The table records 130,000 to 150,000 clones, 80% of them present only once. This sample was included in a study of cytomegalovirus exposure and HLA in healthy donors. Study-wide findings and caveats: The only immune exposure information that was available was CMV serostatus. An analysis done earlier found most TCR beta V segments productive about 87% or about 30% of the time. Among CMV-associated TCR beta chains, most appeared HLA-restricted in a later analysis.

The specimen sequenced was PBMCs. The origin of this receptor is a male donor in good health and CMV-seronegative.

CDR3 region: CASSYYGDTQYF. The CDR3, as DNA: TGTGCCAGCAGCTATTACGGGGATACGCAGTATTTT. This sequence joins TRBV7-2 and TRBJ2-3; unclear D gene. The CDR3 has 12 amino acids. CDR1 and CDR2 (germline): SGHTA, FQGNSA. V lost 4 bases to trimming and J lost 6 bases, with 8 bases between them.